What follows are 4 T cell receptor beta chains derived from one specimen sequenced in a study of cytomegalovirus exposure and HLA in healthy donors (dated by TCRdb to about 2017). Library generation was performed with the immunoSEQ multiplex PCR assay. The multiplex PCR relied on a mix of 60 forward primers for TCR Vbeta segments and 13 reverse primers for TCR Jbeta segments. What TCRdb holds here is the immuneACCESS table cut down to in-frame rearrangements. Part of the clones is not present; checked against another copy, under half of the missing clones reflect an unresolved V gene, and the others are unexplained. The sample contains under 80,000 clones, approximately 75% of them found a single time. The biggest ten clones account for 5% to 6.5% of the sample. The sequenced material came from PBMCs. The receptors come from a woman in her 30s in good health and CMV-seronegative.

The chain uses TRBV15 and TRBJ2-3; 8 nucleotides align to TRBD2. V shed 0 bases, J shed 2 bases, and the junction held 19 bases outside the gene matches. From germline, CDR1 is LNHNV and CDR2 YYDKDF (reference sequence). This CDR3 is 21 amino acids long. The CDR3: CATSRDGARMGGRTNTDTQYF. As DNA, the CDR3 is TGTGCCACCAGCAGAGATGGGGCTAGGATGGGCGGGAGGACGAACACAGATACGCAGTATTTT. Full variable domain (remainder filled in from reference TRBV15 and TRBJ2-3): DAMVIQNPRYQVTQFGKPVTLSCSQTLNHNVMYWYQQKSSQAPKLLFHYYDKDFNNEADTPDNFQSRRPNTSFCFLDIRSPGLGDTAMYLCATSRDGARMGGRTNTDTQYFGPGTRLTVL.

V is TRBV7-9 and J is TRBJ2-1; 8 bases are a match to TRBD1. From germline, CDR1 is SEHNR and CDR2 FQNEAQ (reference sequence). This CDR3 region has 15 residues. V dropped 5 bases and J dropped 9; count of bases not matched to a gene: 12. The CDR3 is CASSPRPRGLFEQFF. The CDR3 coding sequence is TGTGCCAGCAGCCCCCGTCCCAGGGGGCTTTTTGAGCAGTTCTTC.

The rearrangement links TRBV18 to TRBJ2-2; D is perhaps TRBD1 (6 bases). The CDR3 consists of 16 residues. Germline CDR1 and CDR2: KGHSH and LQKENI. V was shortened by 5 bases and J by 1 base, with 14 bases between the two germline ends. The CDR3: CASSVRGAQNTGELFF. In DNA, the CDR3 is TGTGCCAGCTCAGTCAGGGGAGCCCAGAACACCGGGGAGCTGTTTTTT.

The chain recombines TRBV29-1 with TRBJ1-5; D gene uncertain. Germline-derived CDR1 and CDR2 are SQVTM and ANQGSEA. Deletions cut 4 bases from V and 7 bases from J, with 14 bases between. There are 13 residues in the CDR3. This CDR3 reads CSVGGSGGQPQHF. The CDR3, as DNA: TGCAGCGTTGGAGGGTCAGGCGGGCAGCCCCAGCATTTT.